These 22 T cell receptor beta chains were sequenced from one sample in a study of T cell repertoires in cytomegalovirus infection. One entry per CDR3 protein results from TCRdb running MiXCR on the reads. The table has about 740,000 distinct CDR3 sequences, 35% to 40% seen once; the top ten hold roughly 2.9%. Input material: PBMCs. These receptors were taken from a human donor in good health (CMV status not recorded). Some clones in this sample may be carry-over from other donors' samples.

The chain joins TRBV2 to TRBJ2-2; 11 bases agree with TRBD1. The CDR3 spans 14 residues. Trimming cost V 6 bases and J 6 bases; bases outside gene matches: 3. Germline assignment: CDR1 SNHLY and CDR2 FYNNEI. CDR3 sequence reads: CASRGQGDAGELFF. In DNA form, the CDR3 reads TGTGCCAGCAGGGGACAGGGGGATGCCGGGGAGCTGTTTTTT.

The V and J genes are TRBV19 and TRBJ2-7; D might be TRBD1 or TRBD2, each matching 5 bases. The CDR3 runs 14 residues. The germline V and J ends were trimmed by 9 bases and 2 bases, with 17 bases remaining between them. CDR1 is LNHDA, CDR2 SQIVND, per germline (reference sequence). DNA of the CDR3: TGTGCCAGCCGCCCCCGAGGGGCCCCCTACGAGCAGTACTTC. It codes for CASRPRGAPYEQYF. Using reference TRBV19 and TRBJ2-7 for the parts outside the CDR3, the full variable domain is DGGITQSPKYLFRKEGQNVTLSCEQNLNHDAMYWYRQDPGQGLRLIYYSQIVNDFQKGDIAEGYSVSREKKESFPLTVTSAQKNPTAFYLCASRPRGAPYEQYFGPGTRLTVT.

Concerning this clonotype itself: A read error may produce the germline difference seen at one junction end. The chain employs TRBV27 and TRBJ1-5, with 11 bases fitting TRBD1. Germline-derived CDR1 and CDR2 are MNHEY and SMNVEV (reference sequence). There are 15 residues in the CDR3. The CDR3 DNA is TGTGCCAGCAGTCCACGGACAGGGGGCAAGCAGCCCCAGCATTTT. It yields the protein CASSPRTGGKQPQHF.

The rearrangement uses TRBV2 and TRBJ1-1; D unresolved. CDR3 length: 16 amino acids. V lost 2 bases, J lost 2 bases, and 15 bases lay in between. Per germline, CDR1 SNHLY and CDR2 FYNNEI. CDR3 coding DNA: TGTGCCAGCAGTGAAAACAGACACTTGATTAACACTGAAGCTTTCTTT. Encoded protein: CASSENRHLINTEAFF.

The chain recombines TRBV28 with TRBJ1-4; 8 bases are a match to TRBD1. CDR1 and CDR2 (germline): MDHEN, SYDVKM. V was clipped by 4 bases and J by 7 bases; unmatched bases: 5. The CDR3 loop spans 14 amino acids. The CDR3 reads CASSSGGSVEKLFF. The CDR3 DNA is TGTGCCAGCAGTTCAGGGGGCTCGGTTGAAAAACTGTTTTTT.

This clonotype was picked up one time. The V call is TRBV19, the J call TRBJ1-2; 10 nucleotides agree with TRBD1. CDR3 size: 14 residues. CDR1 is LNHDA, CDR2 SQIVND, per germline (reference sequence). V dropped 5 bases and J dropped 4; count of bases not matched to a gene: 4. The CDR3 sequence: CASSVWDRGYGYTF. The DNA for the CDR3 is TGTGCCAGTAGTGTCTGGGACAGGGGCTATGGCTACACCTTC.

The CDR3 DNA sequence: TGTGCCAGCAGCTTCAGAGGGACTAGCGGGGGTGCCGGGGAGCTGTTTTTT. It translates to CASSFRGTSGGAGELFF. V gene TRBV11-2 combines with J gene TRBJ2-2, with 14 positions matching TRBD2. Germline loops: CDR1 SGHAT, CDR2 FQNNGV. With 3 bases clipped from V and 6 bases from J, the junction kept 6 bases outside the gene matches. This CDR3 contains 17 residues. The whole variable domain, filled in from reference TRBV11-2 and TRBJ2-2, reads EAGVAQSPRYKIIEKRQSVAFWCNPISGHATLYWYQQILGQGPKLLIQFQNNGVVDDSQLPKDRFSAERLKGVDSTLKIQPAKLEDSAVYLCASSFRGTSGGAGELFFGEGSRLTVL.

This clonotype was detected many times. The V call is TRBV7-2, the J call TRBJ1-6; the match to TRBD1 covers 8 bases. CDR1 and CDR2 (germline): SGHTA, FQGNSA. CDR3 length equals 15 residues. The V segment lost 2 bases and the J segment 10 bases; nucleotides outside the gene matches: 7. The CDR3 nucleotides are TGTGCCAGCAGCTTACAGGACAGGGCTGGATCACCCCTCCACTTT. It translates to CASSLQDRAGSPLHF. The full variable domain, rest sourced from reference TRBV7-2 and TRBJ1-6, is GAGVSQSPSNKVTEKGKDVELRCDPISGHTALYWYRQSLGQGLEFLIYFQGNSAPDKSGLPSDRFSAERTGGSVSTLTIQRTQQEDSAVYLCASSLQDRAGSPLHFGNGTRLTVT.

This chain joins TRBV19 and TRBJ2-5, with 11 positions matching TRBD2. Per germline, CDR1 LNHDA and CDR2 SQIVND (reference sequence). There are 17 residues in the CDR3. Trimming took 3 bases from V and 2 from J; bases not matched to a gene: 8. The chain's CDR3 is CASSMSILAGEQETQYF. The CDR3 coding sequence is TGTGCCAGTAGTATGTCGATACTAGCGGGAGAACAAGAGACCCAGTACTTC.

This chain links TRBV7-2 with TRBJ1-4, with D possibly being TRBD1 (5 bases). Looked up from germline, CDR1 is SGHTA and CDR2 is FQGNSA. The CDR3 extends over 16 amino acids. The V end was cut by 1 base, the J end by 8 bases, with 17 bases between. The CDR3 protein is CASSLGYRQAGEKLFF. CDR3 coding DNA: TGTGCCAGCAGCTTAGGGTATCGGCAGGCAGGGGAAAAACTGTTTTTT.

The rearrangement joins TRBV11-1 to TRBJ2-1; 10 bases agree with TRBD1. Trimming took 6 bases from V and 3 from J; bases not matched to a gene: 11. The germline gives CDR1 SGHAT, CDR2 FQDESV (reference sequence). The CDR3 has 17 residues. In nucleotides, the CDR3 is TGTGCCAGCAGTCTAAGGGACAGGGGCCTTCGCTACAATGAGCAGTTCTTC. This encodes CASSLRDRGLRYNEQFF.

The V gene is TRBV7-8, the J gene TRBJ1-6; D might be TRBD1 (6 bases). The CDR3 spans 15 residues. The germline V gene has CDR1 SGHVS and CDR2 FQNEAQ. The V end lost 1 base, the J end lost 5 bases, and 9 bases lay between the germline ends. For the CDR3, the DNA is TGTGCCAGCAGCTTAGTATACAGGGATAATTCACCCCTCCACTTT. Translation gives CASSLVYRDNSPLHF.

The table lists this clonotype with a few counts. The chain has TRBV20-1 and TRBJ1-1; 8 nucleotides agree with TRBD1. Per the germline V gene, CDR1 is DFQATT and CDR2 is SNEGSKA (reference sequence). Losses at the gene ends were 0 bases for V and 3 bases for J; bases not matched to a gene: 0. The CDR3 consists of 13 residues. The CDR3: CSAREDRDTEAFF. The CDR3, as DNA: TGCAGTGCTAGAGAGGACAGGGACACTGAAGCTTTCTTT.

Comments on this clonotype: As the CDR3 is not closed by the conserved phenylalanine or tryptophan, this likely results from a read error. This chain links TRBV27 with TRBJ1-1; D uncertain. V gave up 5 bases and J gave up 4 bases, with 11 bases separating them. CDR1 and CDR2 (germline): MNHEY, SMNVEV (reference sequence). This CDR3 region has 13 residues. CDR3 protein: CASSPPWGTEAFV. The CDR3, as DNA: TGTGCCAGCAGTCCCCCCTGGGGCACTGAAGCTTTCGTT.

The table lists this clonotype with many counts. This sequence joins TRBV12-3 or TRBV12-4 and TRBJ1-5; TRBD1 is a possible D gene (5 bases). V lost 7 bases, J lost 4 bases, and 17 bases lay in between. The CDR3 runs to 15 residues. This CDR3 is CASKVGGAGNQPQHF. In DNA, the CDR3 is TGTGCCAGCAAAGTCGGGGGAGCCGGGAATCAGCCCCAGCATTTT.

This clonotype was observed once. A much larger clone is a single base away; this may be a read error. The conserved phenylalanine or tryptophan is not found at the CDR3 terminus, so this likely reflects a read error. The rearrangement uses TRBV24-1 and TRBJ2-3; TRBD2 agrees at 7 bases. V lost 0 bases and J lost 0; bases outside the gene matches: 8. The CDR3 is 18 residues long. Germline lookup yields CDR1 KGHDR and CDR2 SFDVKD. CDR3 residues: CATSDLQLGAGSTDTQYY. Written as DNA, the CDR3 is TGTGCCACCAGTGATTTGCAGCTCGGAGCGGGAAGCACAGATACGCAGTATTAT.

The chain combines TRBV7-2 with TRBJ2-5; 9 positions agree with TRBD1. Germline CDR1 SGHTA, CDR2 FQGNSA. This CDR3 is 14 amino acids long. V shed 6 bases and J 5 bases; nucleotides not matched to a gene: 7. Here the CDR3 DNA reads TGTGCCAGCAGTTGGGACAGGGCGATCGAGACCCAGTACTTC. Its protein is CASSWDRAIETQYF.

The genes are TRBV7-2 and TRBJ2-5; D unresolved. Germline V lookup: CDR1 SGHTA, CDR2 FQGNSA. The CDR3 is made up of 11 amino acids. With 8 bases removed from V and 4 bases from J, the gap between germline ends came to 8 bases. This CDR3 reads CASHLGETQYF. The CDR3 DNA reads as TGTGCCAGCCACTTAGGAGAGACCCAGTACTTC.

This clonotype was counted a few times. The V and J genes are TRBV7-2 and TRBJ2-1; D might be TRBD2 (6 bases). The CDR3 is made up of 14 amino acids. V lost 7 bases and J 6 bases, leaving 16 bases between the germline ends. The germline V gene encodes CDR1 SGHTA and CDR2 FQGNSA. The CDR3 region has the DNA TGTGCCAGCACCAAAGTCCGGGACTTCAATGAGCAGTTCTTC. This sequence encodes CASTKVRDFNEQFF.

CDR3 bases: TGCAGCGTAGGGGACGGATTCAATCAGCCCCAGCATTTT. Translating gives CSVGDGFNQPQHF. The chain uses TRBV29-1 and TRBJ1-5; D perhaps matches TRBD1 (5 bases). The length of the CDR3 is 13 residues. V lost 6 bases, J lost 3 bases, and 12 bases lay in between. In germline, CDR1 is SQVTM, CDR2 ANQGSEA.

Many counts were recorded for this clonotype. J is TRBJ1-5 and V is TRBV7-2; 7 bases are a match to TRBD1. V lost 5 bases, J lost 2 bases, and 6 bases stayed unmatched. The CDR3 is 15 amino acids. Germline V gene lookup returns CDR1 SGHTA and CDR2 FQGNSA. DNA for the CDR3: TGTGCCAGCAGCGCGGACAGGACTCGCAATCAGCCCCAGCATTTT. As protein: CASSADRTRNQPQHF.

The V call is TRBV7-6, the J call TRBJ2-3, with 9 bases aligning to TRBD1. CDR1 is SGHVS, CDR2 FNYEAQ, per germline. The length of the CDR3 is 15 residues. Trimming at V came to 7 bases and at J to 3 bases, leaving 8 bases not matched to a gene. CDR3 protein: CASTYGTGLTDTQYF. CDR3 in DNA: TGTGCCAGCACCTACGGGACAGGGTTGACAGATACGCAGTATTTT.